A selection of T cell receptor beta chains follows, all from one sample in a study of shared clonotypes between healthy human individuals. The data were produced by immunoSEQ multiplex PCR, yet TCRdb's version contains in-frame clones alone and is incomplete. Of about 1 million clones detected, around 74% appear once; the ten largest clones hold around 1.5%. Sample: memory CD4+ T cells sorted from blood. All receptors come from a man younger than 30 in good health. CDR3s include the opening cysteine and the closing phenylalanine or tryptophan. The D gene is left open where the match is weak. Clone size appears in some rows only: once, few, many, or a class for an expanded clone.

J	V	size	D	CDR3	DNA
TRBJ2-7	TRBV7-9	-	TRBD2	CASSLSLAGDEQYF	TGTGCCAGCAGCCTCTCCCTTGCGGGGGACGAGCAGTACTTC
TRBJ2-7	TRBV6-5	-	TRBD2	CASRPGTNYEQYF	TGTGCCAGCAGACCCGGGACTAACTACGAGCAGTACTTC
TRBJ2-5	TRBV11-1	-	-	CASSQGLGETQYF	TGTGCCAGCAGCCAAGGGTTGGGAGAGACCCAGTACTTC
TRBJ1-4	TRBV5-6	few	-	CASSLRSYGWGVEKLFF	TGTGCCAGCAGCTTACGCTCTTATGGATGGGGGGTGGAAAAACTGTTTTTT
TRBJ1-1	TRBV7-2	-	TRBD1	CASSASTGTGEAFF	TGTGCCAGCAGCGCATCGACAGGGACGGGTGAAGCTTTCTTT
TRBJ2-1	TRBV7-2	-	-	CASGKPQGNEQFF	TGTGCCAGCGGCAAACCGCAGGGCAATGAGCAGTTCTTC
TRBJ1-4	TRBV25-1	-	-	CASSEPRGPANEKLFF	TGTGCCAGCAGTGAACCCCGCGGACCAGCTAATGAAAAACTGTTTTTT
TRBJ1-2	TRBV6-1	-	-	CASSGTTGSRGYTF	TGTGCCAGCAGTGGAACAACAGGGTCACGAGGCTACACCTTC
TRBJ1-1	TRBV25-1	-	-	CASSGPGGGTEAFF	TGTGCCAGCAGCGGACCCGGTGGGGGGACTGAAGCTTTCTTT
TRBJ2-7	TRBV16	-	-	CASSQSTAAYEQYF	TGTGCCAGCAGCCAATCCACGGCGGCCTACGAGCAGTACTTC
TRBJ1-2	TRBV19	-	-	CAIRTVYGYTF	TGTGCCATACGGACAGTCTATGGCTACACCTTC
TRBJ2-5	TRBV19	-	-	CASSTRETQYF	TGTGCCAGTTCTACTCGAGAGACCCAGTACTTC
TRBJ1-2	TRBV6-1	many	-	CASSEPPTAYIGYTF	TGTGCCAGCAGTGAACCCCCCACAGCATACATTGGCTACACCTTC
TRBJ1-3	TRBV2	-	TRBD1	CASRGQGVGNTIYF	TGTGCCAGCAGGGGACAGGGTGTCGGAAACACCATATATTTT
TRBJ1-6	TRBV11-2	-	-	CASSARQAVDSPLHF	TGTGCCAGCAGCGCCAGACAGGCAGTTGACTCACCCCTCCACTTT
TRBJ2-3	TRBV5-1	-	TRBD1	CASSLGGQGATDTQYF	TGCGCCAGCAGCTTGGGCGGCCAGGGGGCAACAGATACGCAGTATTTT
TRBJ1-1	TRBV5-1	-	TRBD1	CASSLEGAGSNTEAFF	TGCGCCAGCAGCTTGGAGGGGGCAGGTTCGAACACTGAAGCTTTCTTT
TRBJ2-3	TRBV10-3	-	TRBD2	CAISGSWREGFTDTQYF	TGTGCCATCAGTGGGTCCTGGCGGGAGGGGTTCACAGATACGCAGTATTTT
TRBJ2-5	TRBV11-2	-	-	CASSPGPETQYF	TGTGCCAGCAGCCCAGGACCCGAGACCCAGTACTTC
TRBJ1-1	TRBV6-5	-	-	CASSYSGGFTEAFF	TGTGCCAGCAGTTACAGCGGGGGGTTCACTGAAGCTTTCTTT
TRBJ2-1	TRBV6-4	-	-	CASSLRAALNEQFF	TGTGCCAGCAGTCTCCGGGCCGCCCTTAATGAGCAGTTCTTC
TRBJ2-5	TRBV7-2	-	-	CASTLSPGAQETQYF	TGTGCCAGCACCCTTAGCCCCGGAGCTCAAGAGACCCAGTACTTC
TRBJ2-2	TRBV15	-	TRBD1	CATSRGGQGVGGELFF	TGTGCCACCAGCAGAGGGGGACAGGGTGTTGGCGGGGAGCTGTTTTTT
TRBJ1-1	TRBV5-5	few	TRBD1	CASSFPRDSTTEAFF	TGTGCCAGCAGCTTCCCTCGGGACAGTACAACTGAAGCTTTCTTT
TRBJ1-4	TRBV2	-	TRBD1	CASRPGQGAGDEKLFF	TGTGCCAGCCGACCGGGACAGGGGGCTGGTGATGAAAAACTGTTTTTT
TRBJ1-1	TRBV6-1	few	TRBD1	CASSDPGQFHTEAFF	TGTGCCAGCAGTGACCCGGGACAGTTTCACACTGAAGCTTTCTTT
TRBJ1-1	TRBV30	few	TRBD1	CAWTIRQGPEAFF	TGTGCCTGGACCATACGACAGGGGCCTGAAGCTTTCTTT
TRBJ1-2	TRBV19	-	-	CASSQGTSYGYTF	TGTGCCAGTAGTCAGGGTACTTCCTATGGCTACACCTTC
TRBJ2-7	TRBV7-9	-	-	CASSLSPSYEQYF	TGTGCCAGCAGCTTATCCCCTTCCTACGAGCAGTACTTC
TRBJ1-5	TRBV28	-	-	CASVKDRGRGSQPQHF	TGTGCCAGCGTAAAAGATCGAGGCAGGGGAAGTCAGCCCCAGCATTTT
TRBJ1-2	TRBV19	-	-	CASSIDREEGYTF	TGTGCCAGTAGTATAGACAGGGAAGAGGGCTACACCTTC
TRBJ2-1	TRBV2	-	-	CASSESGQFF	TGTGCCAGCTCAGAGTCAGGGCAGTTCTTC
TRBJ2-1	TRBV6-1	-	-	CASSEGGPPSNEQFF	TGTGCCAGCAGTGAGGGTGGCCCCCCTTCCAATGAGCAGTTCTTC